One TCR beta chain is described in this entry. Its antigen remains undetermined. No much larger clone exists at a distance of one base, and base qualities are not known. Relative to germline, V is missing 4 bases and J is missing 4 bases, with 2 bases of the junction outside any gene match. From the germline V gene, CDR1 is SGHDT and CDR2 is YYEEEE. Including cysteine and phenylalanine, the CDR3 has 12 amino acids. Only the CDR3 DNA is retained, 36 bases long and in frame from the first base. This entry comes from a study of CD8 T cells in Susac syndrome (dated by TCRdb to about 2019). General notes on the study: Whether CD8+ T cell activation and differentiation in Susac syndrome was antigen driven was tested using repertoire sequencing.

RNA was extracted using the RNeasy kit, and about 0.5 to 1 ug of the RNA was reverse transcribed with random hexamers. The immunoSEQ multiplex PCR assay, which covers 54 Vbeta and 13 Jbeta segments, was used to amplify TCR beta CDR3 regions. Bias from PCR amplification was corrected by using a synthetic template baseline for primer optimization and for computational correction. For the original study's pipeline: Reads were annotated to V, D and J genes according to IMGT and were analyzed with immunoSEQ Analyzer, with only productive sequences retained. Clonality was computed as one minus Shannon entropy normalized by log2 of the number of productive unique sequences. Public and private clones were assessed among the 100 most prevalent clones of each patient and control. Clones were defined as Susac-specific if absent from the healthy and MS cohorts, from around 1,100 published viral clones and from other ImmuneACCESS disease sequences. TCRdb cleaned the public reads at Q25 with fastp, built clones with MiXCR and kept in-frame beta chains. When rows share a CDR3 protein, they turn into one entry using the most common DNA and genes. TCRdb, not the original authors, processed these V and J calls. The sample table lists roughly 130,000 distinct CDR3 sequences, around 95% of them with a count of one. The top ten clonotypes cover around 0.12% of the sample.

Broad study findings and their caveats: The number of individuals in the TCR sequencing and HLA analysis was recognized as being relatively small.

Peripheral blood CD8+ and CD4+ T cells from healthy donors, Susac syndrome patients and multiple sclerosis patients were profiled using high-throughput TCR beta sequencing. The multiple sclerosis controls were treatment-naive patients whose relapsing-remitting disease, either stable or active, fulfilled the revised McDonald criteria. Bulk CD8+ and CD4+ T cells were purified magnetically by negative isolation, whereas CD8+ TEMRA cells were enriched by FACS. Blood was drawn into EDTA tubes, processed within 24 hours, and PBMCs were isolated by density gradient centrifugation. PBMCs intended for TCR sequencing were frozen in liquid nitrogen and were later thawed in a 37 degrees C water bath. Purity of sorted or isolated CD4+, CD8+ and CD8+ TEMRA cells was at least 90%.

The sequenced sample was CD4+ T cells from PBMCs. Recombination connected TRBV5-6 to TRBJ2-7; TRBD1 aligns with 7 central bases. This receptor was identified in a human donor with multiple sclerosis. This receptor has the CDR3 CASSRDRYEQYF. The DNA sequence reads TGTGCCAGCAGCCGGGACAGATACGAGCAGTACTTC. Outside the CDR3, residues come from the reference TRBV5-6 and TRBJ2-7 proteins, so the full variable domain is: DAGVTQSPTHLIKTRGQQVTLRCSPKSGHDTVSWYQQALGQGPQFIFQYYEEEERQRGNFPDRFSGHQFPNYSSELNVNALLLGDSALYLCASSRDRYEQYFGPGTRLTVT.